These 17 T cell receptor beta chains share one sample of origin, sequenced in a study of blood T cell repertoires in COVID-19. The repertoire was sequenced with immunoSEQ multiplex PCR; TCRdb's copy has only in-frame clones and lacks some. This table holds some 120,000 clones, roughly 85% found once. Sequenced material: peripheral blood. The receptors were gathered from a woman of 80 years or more with COVID-19, enrolled during active disease.

This chain joins TRBV12-3 or TRBV12-4 and TRBJ2-7; tentative D call: TRBD1 (5 bases). V dropped 6 bases and J dropped 4 bases, with 13 bases sitting between them. The CDR3 spans 13 residues. The CDR3 spells CASRLDNRYEQYF. Written as DNA, the CDR3 is TGTGCCAGCAGACTGGACAATCGTTACGAGCAGTACTTC.

This chain joins TRBV7-7 and TRBJ2-5; 7 bases agree with TRBD1. The CDR3 is 15 amino acids. Per germline, CDR1 SSHAT and CDR2 FNYEAQ (reference sequence). Trimming removed 1 base from V and 1 base from J; junction bases left unmatched: 3. CDR3 coding DNA: TGTGCCAGCAGCTTAGACGCAGGGGGCCAAGAGACCCAGTACTTC. This encodes CASSLDAGGQETQYF.

The table lists this clone with a few counts. J is TRBJ1-2 and V is TRBV20-1; D is unclear. This CDR3 contains 11 residues. Germline V gives CDR1 DFQATT, CDR2 SNEGSKA (reference sequence). V lost 6 bases and J lost 5, with 10 bases in between. The CDR3 sequence is CSAIREYGYTF. Here the CDR3 DNA reads TGCAGTGCCATAAGAGAGTATGGCTACACCTTC.

This clone was detected only once. J is TRBJ2-5 and V is TRBV4-1; 9 bases match TRBD2. Germline CDR1 is MGHRA and CDR2 is YSYEKL. J was trimmed by 5 bases and V by 0 bases; bases with no gene match: 7. The CDR3 has 16 amino acids. Here the CDR3 reads CASSQEGLAGRETQYF. CDR3 DNA: TGCGCCAGCAGCCAAGAGGGGCTAGCGGGGAGGGAGACCCAGTACTTC.

The rearrangement joins TRBV3-1 (or the pseudogene TRBV3-2) to TRBJ1-2; a weak D match, TRBD1 (6 bases). The CDR3 is 16 residues long. Per germline, CDR1 LGHDT and CDR2 YNNKEL (reference sequence). V was shortened by 2 bases and J by 0 bases, with 13 bases between the two germline ends. The CDR3 is CASSQSRTVTNYGYTF. CDR3 DNA sequence: TGTGCCAGCAGCCAATCCCGGACAGTCACTAACTATGGCTACACCTTC.

The chain recombines TRBV6-2 or TRBV6-3 with TRBJ2-7; 9 bases line up with TRBD2. Germline CDR1 MNHEY, CDR2 SVGEGT. This CDR3 region has 17 residues. Trimming took 0 bases from V and 2 from J; bases not matched to a gene: 8. CDR3 in DNA: TGTGCCAGCAGTTACTCCGGCGGGAGGGCCCTTACCTACGAGCAGTACTTC. Translation: CASSYSGGRALTYEQYF.

V and J are TRBV9 and TRBJ1-2, with 7 bases identical to TRBD1. Per the germline V gene, CDR1 is SGDLS and CDR2 is YYNGEE. After removal of 4 bases from V and 5 bases from J, the junction contained 8 bases not matched to a gene. This CDR3 is 14 amino acids long. The CDR3 DNA sequence: TGTGCCAGCAGCTCGACCGGGACAGATTATGGCTACACCTTC. Protein: CASSSTGTDYGYTF.

The V and J genes are TRBV5-1 and TRBJ2-7, with 8 bases that match TRBD2. Germline CDR1 SGHRS, CDR2 YFSETQ. This CDR3 has 15 amino acids. The J segment lost 3 bases and the V segment lost 0 bases, leaving 5 bases of the junction unmatched. The DNA for the CDR3 is TGCGCCAGCAGCTTGGCCGGGCTAGCGGGCTACGAGCAGTACTTC. Its translation is CASSLAGLAGYEQYF.

The rearrangement links TRBV28 to TRBJ1-5, with D maybe TRBD1 (6 bases). The V end lost 6 bases, the J end lost 2 bases, and 17 bases lay between the germline ends. Per the germline V gene, CDR1 is MDHEN and CDR2 is SYDVKM. This CDR3 region has 16 residues. The CDR3 nucleotides read TGTGCCAGCAGCCCAACCTGGGGACAACGCAATCAGCCCCAGCATTTT. It yields the protein CASSPTWGQRNQPQHF.

This chain uses TRBV5-1 with TRBJ2-2, with D possibly TRBD2 on 5 matching bases. V lost 2 bases and J 3 bases, leaving 11 bases between the germline ends. The CDR3 length is 15 residues. CDR1 is SGHRS and CDR2 is YFSETQ in the germline V gene. CDR3 coding DNA: TGCGCCAGCAGCTTAGTAGCGATACACACCGGGGAGCTGTTTTTT. Protein sequence: CASSLVAIHTGELFF.

The chain joins TRBV3-1 (or the pseudogene TRBV3-2) to TRBJ1-3; 8 nucleotides line up with TRBD1. The CDR3 extends over 17 amino acids. Germline CDR1 is LGHDT and CDR2 is YNNKEL (reference sequence). The trim removed 4 bases at V and 4 bases at J, leaving 12 bases unmatched. CDR3 DNA: TGTGCCAGCAGCCCCAAAGCAGGGGGCGCGGGAGGAAACACCATATATTTT. It translates to CASSPKAGGAGGNTIYF.

This chain connects TRBV28 to TRBJ1-1; D may be TRBD1 (5 bases). Germline CDR1 and CDR2: MDHEN and SYDVKM. This CDR3 region has 13 residues. V lost 7 bases and J 0 bases, leaving 9 bases between the germline ends. The CDR3 bases are TGTGCCAGCACAAGGACACTGAACACTGAAGCTTTCTTT. This gives the protein CASTRTLNTEAFF.

The V call is TRBV6-6, the J call TRBJ2-7; the D is unclear. CDR1 MNHNY and CDR2 SVGAGI come from the germline V gene (reference sequence). The CDR3 sequence is 11 residues long. V lost 2 bases and J lost 5, with 4 bases in between. This CDR3 is CASSYIDEQYF. CDR3 DNA sequence: TGTGCCAGCAGTTACATCGACGAGCAGTACTTC.

This clone occurred a few times. This CDR3 is CSTGGQNTEAFF. CDR3 nucleotides: TGCAGCACTGGAGGTCAGAACACTGAAGCTTTCTTT. The J gene is TRBJ1-1, the V gene TRBV29-1; D gene uncertain. CDR1 is SQVTM, CDR2 ANQGSEA, per germline. The CDR3 has 12 residues. Trimming left V 8 bases short and J 1 base short, with 11 bases between.

This chain links TRBV4-1 with TRBJ2-1; 8 bases fit TRBD2. Germline CDR1 reads MGHRA; CDR2 reads YSYEKL. The ends lost 0 bases at V and 12 bases at J; junction bases unmatched: 19. This CDR3 has 18 residues. The CDR3: CASSQDGGGTRFSQGQFF. CDR3 nucleotide sequence: TGCGCCAGCAGCCAAGATGGCGGCGGGACTAGATTTTCCCAGGGGCAGTTCTTC.

The V and J genes are TRBV5-6 and TRBJ1-2, with D perhaps TRBD1 (5 bases). Trimming shortened V by 4 bases and J by 5 bases, and 21 bases separated the two germline ends. CDR3 size: 16 residues. Germline-derived CDR1 and CDR2 are SGHDT and YYEEEE. CDR3 sequence: CASSRKGGQGFYGYTF. The CDR3 nucleotides read TGTGCCAGCAGCCGTAAAGGCGGCCAGGGCTTTTATGGCTACACCTTC.

This clone was seen just once. The chain joins TRBV5-4 to TRBJ1-3; no definite D call. Germline V gene sequence: CDR1 SGHNT, CDR2 YYREEE (reference sequence). The CDR3 has 15 residues. V lost 0 bases and J 2 bases, leaving 9 bases between the germline ends. The CDR3 sequence: CASSLGHKAGNTIYF. Here the CDR3 DNA reads TGTGCCAGCAGCTTGGGACACAAGGCTGGAAACACCATATATTTT.